The 31 T cell receptor beta chains in this list originate from one sample, sequenced in a study of blood T cell repertoires in COVID-19. Some clones are missing from TCRdb's copy, which holds only in-frame ones; the method was immunoSEQ multiplex PCR. The data show approximately 300,000 clones, about 85% seen once. Sequencing was done on a sample of peripheral blood. The receptors here all came from a human donor with COVID-19, enrolled during active disease. The donor label of this sample is uncertain.

The chain has TRBV4-1 and TRBJ2-7; 9 positions agree with TRBD2. The trim removed 0 bases at V and 1 base at J, leaving 10 bases unmatched. The germline V gene has CDR1 MGHRA and CDR2 YSYEKL. The CDR3 is 18 residues long. The CDR3 sequence is CASSQDKERGLASYEQYF. The CDR3 DNA is TGCGCCAGCAGCCAAGATAAGGAACGGGGACTAGCTTCCTACGAGCAGTACTTC.

V usage is TRBV5-5 and J usage is TRBJ2-5; no definite D call. The germline V and J ends were trimmed by 0 bases and 2 bases, with 8 bases remaining between them. The CDR3 totals 14 residues. The V gene's germline CDR1 is SGHKS and CDR2 YYEKEE (reference sequence). The CDR3 sequence is CASSLGRSQETQYF. The CDR3 DNA is TGTGCCAGCAGCTTGGGTCGGAGTCAAGAGACCCAGTACTTC.

CDR3 amino acids: CASINRGRDEKLFF. CDR3 DNA: TGTGCCAGTATCAACCGGGGGAGAGATGAAAAACTGTTTTTT. The chain recombines TRBV19 with TRBJ1-4; tentatively, D is TRBD1 (5 bases). The germline V gene has CDR1 LNHDA and CDR2 SQIVND (reference sequence). V was pared by 7 bases and J by 6 bases, with 15 bases between. This CDR3 region has 14 residues.

The V call is TRBV28, the J call TRBJ2-2; a possible D gene is TRBD2 (5 bases). Germline CDR1 and CDR2: MDHEN and SYDVKM. V gave up 9 bases and J gave up 1 base, with 9 bases separating them. The CDR3 covers 13 residues. The CDR3 here is CASLGGNTGELFF. CDR3 sequence (DNA): TGTGCCAGTCTAGGAGGGAACACCGGGGAGCTGTTTTTT.

This sequence joins TRBV10-3 and TRBJ2-1; 14 bases line up with TRBD2. This CDR3 contains 15 residues. V trimming: 10 bases; J trimming: 8 bases; junction bases outside the gene matches: 10. Germline assignment: CDR1 ENHRY and CDR2 SYGVKD. CDR3 bases: TGTGCCACGGGGACTAGCGGGAGAGTTTCCCATGAGCAGTTCTTC. It encodes CATGTSGRVSHEQFF.

The chain links TRBV5-1 to TRBJ1-1; D not resolved. V lost 6 bases and J 6 bases, leaving 18 bases between the germline ends. CDR3 length: 14 residues. From germline, CDR1 is SGHRS and CDR2 YFSETQ. The CDR3 DNA reads as TGCGCCAGCACGAAAGGAGGCGACGGGGCTGAAGCTTTCTTT. Encoded protein: CASTKGGDGAEAFF.

This chain links TRBV6-5 with TRBJ2-3; weak D call: TRBD2 (5 bases). There are 14 residues in the CDR3. Trimming removed 2 bases at V and 3 bases at J, with 9 bases between. CDR1 and CDR2 (germline): MNHEY, SVGAGI. The CDR3 loop reads CASSYGAATDTQYF. The DNA of the CDR3 is TGTGCCAGCAGTTACGGAGCGGCGACAGATACGCAGTATTTT.

The rearrangement joins TRBV28 to TRBJ1-2, with TRBD1 matching 8 bases. Germline CDR1 reads MDHEN; CDR2 reads SYDVKM. The ends lost 6 bases at V and 4 bases at J; junction bases unmatched: 7. The CDR3 contains 14 residues. In nucleotides, the CDR3 is TGTGCCAGCAGATCCGGACAGGGAGTCTATGGCTACACCTTC. Protein sequence: CASRSGQGVYGYTF.

CDR3 sequence: CASLGTGRRPHTEAFF. DNA for the CDR3: TGTGCCAGCCTCGGGACAGGGAGAAGACCCCACACTGAAGCTTTCTTT. The chain joins TRBV19 to TRBJ1-1, with 9 bases matching TRBD1. The CDR3 covers 16 residues. Germline V CDR1 and CDR2: LNHDA, SQIVND (reference sequence). V shed 9 bases and J 3 bases; nucleotides not matched to a gene: 14.

The chain combines TRBV30 with TRBJ2-3, with 7 bases that match TRBD2. Germline V CDR1 and CDR2: GTSNPN, SVGIG (reference sequence). The CDR3 contains 13 residues. Losses at the gene ends were 3 bases for V and 5 bases for J; bases not matched to a gene: 5. The CDR3 protein is CAWSVREGDTQYF. The CDR3 DNA follows: TGTGCCTGGAGCGTAAGGGAGGGAGATACGCAGTATTTT.

This clone was detected only once. The chain links TRBV5-1 to TRBJ1-4, with D tentatively TRBD1 (6 bases). The germline V gene has CDR1 SGHRS and CDR2 YFSETQ. Trimming took off 0 bases at V and 6 bases at J, with 12 bases between the two ends. The CDR3 has 15 amino acids. The CDR3 nucleotides are TGCGCCAGCAGCTTGGCCGGGGGGCGGGATGAAAAACTGTTTTTT. Its translation is CASSLAGGRDEKLFF.

The chain is built from TRBV4-1 and TRBJ2-1; TRBD2 matches 8 bases. From germline, CDR1 is MGHRA and CDR2 YSYEKL. The CDR3 is made up of 18 amino acids. Unmatched junction bases numbered 10, after V lost 0 bases and J lost 3 bases. CDR3 sequence reads: CASSQDPRTSGLYNEQFF. The DNA of the CDR3 is TGCGCCAGCAGCCAAGACCCCAGAACTAGCGGCCTCTACAATGAGCAGTTCTTC.

CDR3 DNA sequence: TGCGCCAGCAGGGGCCGGGTTGGCGGGAGGGGTAATGAGCAGTTCTTC. Residues: CASRGRVGGRGNEQFF. The J gene is TRBJ2-1, the V gene TRBV10-2; 9 bases match TRBD2. The CDR3 spans 16 residues. CDR1 is WSHSY and CDR2 is SAAADI in the germline V gene. V trimming: 6 bases; J trimming: 7 bases; junction bases outside the gene matches: 13.

This chain links TRBV5-1 with TRBJ1-1, with 9 bases aligning to TRBD1. CDR3 length: 13 amino acids. The ends lost 7 bases at V and 8 bases at J; junction bases unmatched: 9. Germline CDR1 reads SGHRS; CDR2 reads YFSETQ. The CDR3 protein is CASGRDRALEAFF. CDR3 DNA: TGCGCCAGCGGGAGGGACAGGGCACTGGAAGCTTTCTTT.

A note on this clone: The junction shows a germline mismatch at one end, possibly a read error. V gene TRBV2 combines with J gene TRBJ2-2; D ambiguous. The germline V gene encodes CDR1 SNHLY and CDR2 FYNNEI. The length of the CDR3 is 14 residues. CDR3 nucleotides: TGTGCCTGCAGCGTCCTAGTGAACACCGGGGAGCTGTTTTTT. Its protein product is CACSVLVNTGELFF.

J is TRBJ1-1 and V is TRBV7-6; D is undetermined. CDR3 length equals 15 residues. CDR1 and CDR2 from the germline V gene are SGHVS and FNYEAQ. Trimming left V 0 bases short and J 2 bases short, with 10 bases between. The CDR3 spells CASSLAPLVNTEAFF. The CDR3, as DNA: TGTGCCAGCAGCTTAGCGCCTTTAGTCAACACTGAAGCTTTCTTT.

The V gene is TRBV18, the J gene TRBJ2-7, with 10 bases aligning to TRBD1. V lost 4 bases and J lost 5; bases outside the gene matches: 5. The germline V gene encodes CDR1 KGHSH and CDR2 LQKENI. The CDR3 sequence is 14 residues long. In DNA, the CDR3 is TGTGCCAGCTCACTAAGACAGGGGGCGGACGAGCAGTACTTC. Encoded protein: CASSLRQGADEQYF.

The chain is built from TRBV29-1 and TRBJ2-7; D possibly corresponds to TRBD2 (7 bases). This CDR3 is built from 12 residues. V was pared by 6 bases and J by 5 bases, with 14 bases between. Germline loops: CDR1 SQVTM, CDR2 ANQGSEA. Here the CDR3 DNA reads TGCAGCGTCGTCCTGGGGGGGCACGAGCAGTACTTC. Translation gives CSVVLGGHEQYF.

The rearrangement uses TRBV19 and TRBJ1-6; 7 nucleotides line up with TRBD1. The CDR3 is made up of 14 amino acids. Germline V gene sequence: CDR1 LNHDA, CDR2 SQIVND (reference sequence). The V gene end was trimmed by 7 bases and the J gene end by 9 bases; junction bases not matched to a gene: 9. The CDR3 loop is CASTGRQGGSPLHF. As DNA, the CDR3 is TGTGCCAGTACCGGGAGACAGGGTGGTTCACCCCTCCACTTT.

The chain carries TRBV4-3 and TRBJ1-5; D unclear. The CDR3 extends over 15 amino acids. Trimming shortened V by 4 bases and J by 6 bases, and 16 bases separated the two germline ends. The germline V gene has CDR1 LGHNA and CDR2 YSLEER. CDR3 nucleotide sequence: TGCGCCAGCAGCCCCTCGAGGGCTTCAGGTCAGCCCCAGCATTTT. It translates to CASSPSRASGQPQHF.

This clone was seen only a few times. V gene TRBV19 combines with J gene TRBJ2-7; 7 bases map to TRBD2. The germline V gene has CDR1 LNHDA and CDR2 SQIVND (reference sequence). The CDR3 length is 14 residues. The V gene end was trimmed by 2 bases and the J gene end by 5 bases; junction bases not matched to a gene: 6. The CDR3 bases are TGTGCCAGTAGTATACGGAGCGCGGGAGACGAGCAGTACTTC. Amino acid sequence: CASSIRSAGDEQYF.

Of note for this clone: Other DNA sequences in this specimen translate into the identical CDR3. The CDR3 region is CASSLGTGGNQPQHF. CDR3 DNA sequence: TGTGCCAGTTCTTTAGGGACAGGGGGAAATCAGCCCCAGCATTTT. The chain joins TRBV3-1 (or the pseudogene TRBV3-2) to TRBJ1-5; 11 nucleotides line up with TRBD1. V dropped 9 bases and J dropped 4; count of bases not matched to a gene: 8. The CDR3 has 15 amino acids. Germline-derived CDR1 and CDR2 are LGHDT and YNNKEL (reference sequence).

The chain recombines TRBV28 with TRBJ1-2; D gene uncertain. Germline assignment: CDR1 MDHEN and CDR2 SYDVKM. With 3 bases removed from V and 4 bases from J, the gap between germline ends came to 6 bases. The CDR3 runs to 12 residues. CDR3 region: CASSLGLYGYTF. Here the CDR3 DNA reads TGTGCCAGCAGTTTGGGCCTCTATGGCTACACCTTC.

This clone was detected a few times. V usage is TRBV30 and J usage is TRBJ2-5; 12 bases line up with TRBD1. V was pared by 3 bases and J by 5 bases, with 10 bases of the junction left unmatched. Per germline, CDR1 GTSNPN and CDR2 SVGIG (reference sequence). CDR3 length equals 16 residues. The CDR3 loop is CAWRALGQGAWETQYF. The CDR3 DNA sequence: TGTGCCTGGAGGGCCCTGGGACAGGGGGCCTGGGAGACCCAGTACTTC. Complete variable domain (other parts from reference TRBV30 and TRBJ2-5): SQTIHQWPATLVQPVGSPLSLECTVEGTSNPNLYWYRQAAGRGLQLLFYSVGIGQISSEVPQNLSASRPQDRQFILSSKKLLLSDSGFYLCAWRALGQGAWETQYFGPGTRLLVL.

The rearrangement joins TRBV5-6 to TRBJ2-7; 7 bases are a match to TRBD1. V shed 7 bases, J shed 2 bases, and the junction held 12 bases outside the gene matches. In germline, CDR1 is SGHDT, CDR2 YYEEEE. This CDR3 region has 15 residues. As DNA, the CDR3 is TGTGCCAGCCAAATTCTACACAGGGGCACCTACGAGCAGTACTTC. Translating gives CASQILHRGTYEQYF. The full variable domain, in which reference TRBV5-6 and TRBJ2-7 provide the parts outside the CDR3, is DAGVTQSPTHLIKTRGQQVTLRCSPKSGHDTVSWYQQALGQGPQFIFQYYEEEERQRGNFPDRFSGHQFPNYSSELNVNALLLGDSALYLCASQILHRGTYEQYFGPGTRLTVT.

As regards this clone: Distinct nucleotide sequences in the sample also encode this CDR3. V gene TRBV19 combines with J gene TRBJ1-2; no reliable D call. The V and J ends lost 3 bases and 5 bases respectively, with 10 bases between them. CDR3 length: 13 residues. The germline V gene has CDR1 LNHDA and CDR2 SQIVND (reference sequence). The CDR3 bases are TGTGCCAGTAGTATGAGCCGGGATTATGGCTACACCTTC. Translating gives CASSMSRDYGYTF.

The chain links TRBV5-4 to TRBJ2-5; D ambiguous. This CDR3 is 15 amino acids long. V was clipped by 4 bases and J by 6 bases, with 19 bases between them. Germline V gene sequence: CDR1 SGHNT, CDR2 YYREEE (reference sequence). This chain's CDR3 is CASSLRSAPRQTQYF. The CDR3 DNA reads as TGTGCCAGCAGCCTTCGGAGCGCCCCGCGGCAGACCCAGTACTTC.

The chain links TRBV5-5 to TRBJ1-1; no definite D call. Trimming cost V 4 bases and J 0 bases, with 13 bases left between them. This CDR3 is built from 15 residues. The germline gives CDR1 SGHKS, CDR2 YYEKEE (reference sequence). The CDR3 spells CASSPRTGLNTEAFF. The CDR3 DNA follows: TGTGCCAGCAGCCCCAGAACGGGGTTGAACACTGAAGCTTTCTTT. The entire variable domain, with the rest obtained from reference TRBV5-5 and TRBJ1-1, is as follows: DAGVTQSPTHLIKTRGQQVTLRCSPISGHKSVSWYQQVLGQGPQFIFQYYEKEERGRGNFPDRFSARQFPNYSSELNVNALLLGDSALYLCASSPRTGLNTEAFFGQGTRLTVV.

The CDR3 here is CASSHGDYLNCSYNEQFF. CDR3 DNA sequence: TGCGCCAGCAGTCACGGTGACTACTTAAATTGCTCCTACAATGAGCAGTTCTTC. The J gene is TRBJ2-1, the V gene TRBV23-1; weak D call: TRBD2 (5 bases). TRBV23-1 is assigned to the ORF class and has an uncertain function. The CDR3 is 18 amino acids. The germline V and J ends were trimmed by 3 bases and 0 bases, with 18 bases remaining between them.

This chain joins TRBV28 and TRBJ2-5, with 7 bases lining up with TRBD1. V trimming: 6 bases; J trimming: 7 bases; junction bases outside the gene matches: 14. This CDR3 contains 15 residues. CDR1 is MDHEN, CDR2 SYDVKM, per germline. The CDR3 spells CASSGTGEERRTQYF. The CDR3 DNA is TGTGCCAGCAGCGGTACAGGGGAAGAGAGACGGACCCAGTACTTC.

The chain has TRBV12-3 or TRBV12-4 and TRBJ1-5; D is undetermined. Deletions cut 6 bases from V and 7 bases from J, with 13 bases between. The CDR3 loop spans 13 amino acids. CDR3 protein: CASSQNPEQPQHF. The CDR3 coding sequence is TGTGCCAGCAGCCAGAATCCCGAACAGCCCCAGCATTTT.